Listed below are T cell receptor beta chains from one sample, sequenced in a study of T cell changes during pregnancy in multiple sclerosis. Generated by immunoSEQ multiplex PCR, the TCRdb table keeps only in-frame clones and is missing some. The table shows roughly 58,000 clones, with around nine tenths occurring only once. The specimen comprised CD8+ T cells from peripheral blood mononuclear cells, sampled before pregnancy. Receptor source: a female donor with multiple sclerosis, enrolled in a pregnancy study. The CDR3 runs from the conserved cysteine through the conserved F or W. The order of the fields is D gene, V gene, J gene, clone size, CDR3 protein, CDR3 DNA. A D gene is named only where the DNA matches it firmly. Some rows mark clone size as missing; the rest say once, few, many or name a class of expanded clone.

d_call: NA
v_call: TRBV6-1
j_call: TRBJ1-5
clone_size: NA
cdr3_aa: CASSPLTENQPQHF
cdr3_nt: TGTGCCAGCAGCCCACTGACAGAGAATCAGCCCCAGCATTTT

d_call: TRBD1
v_call: TRBV18
j_call: TRBJ2-1
clone_size: NA
cdr3_aa: CASSPRDRGLNEQFF
cdr3_nt: TGTGCCAGCTCACCCCGGGACAGGGGCCTCAATGAGCAGTTCTTC

d_call: NA
v_call: TRBV7-2
j_call: TRBJ2-7
clone_size: NA
cdr3_aa: CASSFGAYSYEQYF
cdr3_nt: TGTGCCAGCAGCTTTGGGGCGTACTCCTACGAGCAGTACTTC

d_call: TRBD2
v_call: TRBV27
j_call: TRBJ2-2
clone_size: NA
cdr3_aa: CASSTGTSGGYTGELFF
cdr3_nt: TGTGCCAGCAGTACCGGGACTAGCGGGGGGTACACCGGGGAGCTGTTTTTT

d_call: TRBD1
v_call: TRBV7-2
j_call: TRBJ1-6
clone_size: NA
cdr3_aa: CASRDITGGINSPLHF
cdr3_nt: TGTGCCAGCAGGGATATAACAGGGGGCATCAATTCACCCCTCCACTTT

d_call: TRBD1
v_call: TRBV9
j_call: TRBJ2-7
clone_size: NA
cdr3_aa: CASSVGGRQGVYEQYF
cdr3_nt: TGTGCCAGCAGCGTAGGTGGAAGACAGGGGGTATACGAGCAGTACTTC

d_call: TRBD1
v_call: TRBV9
j_call: TRBJ2-2
clone_size: NA
cdr3_aa: CASSGTGGTGELFF
cdr3_nt: TGTGCCAGCAGCGGGACAGGGGGTACCGGGGAGCTGTTTTTT

d_call: NA
v_call: TRBV2
j_call: TRBJ2-5
clone_size: NA
cdr3_aa: CASSEIGREETQYF
cdr3_nt: TGTGCCAGCAGTGAAATAGGCAGGGAAGAGACCCAGTACTTC

d_call: TRBD2
v_call: TRBV27
j_call: TRBJ2-1
clone_size: NA
cdr3_aa: CASSSAGGPNEQFF
cdr3_nt: TGTGCCAGCAGCTCAGCGGGGGGGCCAAATGAGCAGTTCTTC

d_call: NA
v_call: TRBV4-3
j_call: TRBJ2-7
clone_size: NA
cdr3_aa: CASSQEAGNPLEQYF
cdr3_nt: TGCGCCAGCAGCCAAGAGGCGGGGAACCCCCTCGAGCAGTACTTC

d_call: TRBD1
v_call: TRBV7-2
j_call: TRBJ1-1
clone_size: NA
cdr3_aa: CASSTGALNTEAFF
cdr3_nt: TGTGCCAGCAGTACAGGGGCCCTGAACACTGAAGCTTTCTTT

d_call: TRBD1
v_call: TRBV5-1
j_call: TRBJ2-7
clone_size: NA
cdr3_aa: CASSVRTGNDEQYF
cdr3_nt: TGCGCCAGCAGCGTAAGGACAGGGAACGACGAGCAGTACTTC

d_call: NA
v_call: TRBV2
j_call: TRBJ2-1
clone_size: NA
cdr3_aa: CASIHEGNEQFF
cdr3_nt: TGTGCCAGCATACACGAGGGCAATGAGCAGTTCTTC

d_call: NA
v_call: TRBV29-1
j_call: TRBJ2-1
clone_size: NA
cdr3_aa: CSVEMQGRGSYNEQFF
cdr3_nt: TGCAGCGTTGAAATGCAGGGAAGGGGGTCCTACAATGAGCAGTTCTTC

d_call: NA
v_call: TRBV5-4
j_call: TRBJ2-3
clone_size: NA
cdr3_aa: CASSFFPKRDTQYF
cdr3_nt: TGTGCCAGCAGCTTTTTTCCTAAGAGAGATACGCAGTATTTT

d_call: NA
v_call: TRBV7-9
j_call: TRBJ2-7
clone_size: once
cdr3_aa: CASVADTYEQYF
cdr3_nt: TGTGCCAGCGTCGCAGACACCTACGAGCAGTACTTC

d_call: TRBD1
v_call: TRBV13
j_call: TRBJ1-1
clone_size: NA
cdr3_aa: CASSSKWDRGDTEAFF
cdr3_nt: TGTGCCAGCAGCTCAAAATGGGACAGGGGGGACACTGAAGCTTTCTTT

d_call: NA
v_call: TRBV4-1
j_call: TRBJ2-2
clone_size: NA
cdr3_aa: CASSQAPIGRGTGELFF
cdr3_nt: TGCGCCAGCAGCCAAGCCCCCATCGGGAGAGGGACCGGGGAGCTGTTTTTT

d_call: TRBD1
v_call: TRBV5-4
j_call: TRBJ2-3
clone_size: NA
cdr3_aa: CASSPWTGGTDTQYF
cdr3_nt: TGTGCCAGCAGCCCCTGGACAGGAGGCACAGATACGCAGTATTTT

d_call: TRBD2
v_call: TRBV9
j_call: TRBJ2-7
clone_size: once
cdr3_aa: CASSVGLAGGSYEQYF
cdr3_nt: TGTGCCAGCAGCGTAGGACTAGCGGGGGGCTCCTACGAGCAGTACTTC

d_call: TRBD2
v_call: TRBV11-2
j_call: TRBJ2-5
clone_size: once
cdr3_aa: CASSLGSLAVRETQYF
cdr3_nt: TGTGCCAGCAGCTTGGGCTCACTAGCGGTCCGGGAGACCCAGTACTTC

d_call: TRBD1
v_call: TRBV6-6
j_call: TRBJ1-1
clone_size: NA
cdr3_aa: CASSIRGRLTEAFF
cdr3_nt: TGTGCCAGCAGCATCAGGGGGCGTTTGACTGAAGCTTTCTTT

d_call: NA
v_call: TRBV7-8
j_call: TRBJ1-2
clone_size: NA
cdr3_aa: CASSLAGLGSYGYTF
cdr3_nt: TGTGCCAGCAGCTTAGCGGGCCTTGGATCCTATGGCTACACCTTC

d_call: NA
v_call: TRBV4-3
j_call: TRBJ2-1
clone_size: NA
cdr3_aa: CASSQVLANNEQFF
cdr3_nt: TGCGCCAGCAGCCAAGTACTAGCCAACAATGAGCAGTTCTTC